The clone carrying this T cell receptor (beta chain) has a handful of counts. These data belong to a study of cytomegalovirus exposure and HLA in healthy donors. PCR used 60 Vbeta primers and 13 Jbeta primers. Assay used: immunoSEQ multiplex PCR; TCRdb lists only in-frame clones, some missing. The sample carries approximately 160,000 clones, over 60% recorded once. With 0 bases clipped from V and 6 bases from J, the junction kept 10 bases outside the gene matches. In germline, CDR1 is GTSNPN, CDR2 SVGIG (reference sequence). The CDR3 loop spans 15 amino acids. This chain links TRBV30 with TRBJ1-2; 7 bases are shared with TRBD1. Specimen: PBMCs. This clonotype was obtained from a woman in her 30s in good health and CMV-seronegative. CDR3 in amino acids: CAWSVGQGVTHGYTF. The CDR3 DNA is TGTGCCTGGAGTGTGGGGCAGGGGGTGACACATGGCTACACCTTC.